There are a few counts of the clone carrying this T cell receptor beta chain. Its antigen remains unidentified. This record belongs to a study of cytomegalovirus exposure and HLA in healthy donors. Regarding the study as a whole: Analysis was performed later, and it showed HLA-associated TCR beta chains to be more clonally expanded than equally common others. The later analysis indicated that the majority of CMV-associated TCR beta chains appeared HLA-restricted.

The PCR used 60 Vbeta and 13 Jbeta primers. The table came from immunoSEQ multiplex PCR; TCRdb's copy has only in-frame clones and leaves some out. The sample records roughly 87,000 clones, about 85% being singletons. Despite likely unrecorded immune exposures, the donors were nominally healthy at the time of sampling. Germline CDR1 is SGHAT and CDR2 is FQNNGV. The V segment lost 8 bases and the J segment 8 bases; nucleotides outside the gene matches: 3. This CDR3 comprises 11 residues. The sample consisted of PBMCs. This chain uses TRBV11-2 with TRBJ1-1, with 9 bases identical to TRBD1. The clonotype was recovered from a woman aged 40 to 50 in good health and CMV-seropositive. CDR3 DNA sequence: TGTGCCAGCGGTGACAGGGGGGAAGCTTTCTTT. It yields the protein CASGDRGEAFF.